This T cell receptor (beta chain) was identified during a study of cytomegalovirus exposure and HLA in healthy donors. Across the study: Early release data held 85 million or so unique TCRs from HLA-typed donors.

With 60 Vbeta and 13 Jbeta primers, the PCR was carried out. Libraries were prepared by immunoSEQ multiplex PCR; TCRdb keeps only in-frame clonotypes and omits some of them. This table has 150,000 to 160,000 clones, roughly 72% appearing once. The TCR comes from a man aged 25-45 years in good health and CMV-seronegative. The sample taken for sequencing was PBMCs.

CDR3 in DNA: TGTGCCAGCAGCTTAAGCGGGTACCAAGAGACCCAGTACTTC. Translated, it gives CASSLSGYQETQYF. The chain uses TRBV7-9 and TRBJ2-5; D may be TRBD2 (6 bases). V shed 2 bases and J shed 0 bases, with 7 bases lying between them. This CDR3 comprises 14 residues. The germline V gene encodes CDR1 SEHNR and CDR2 FQNEAQ (reference sequence).